These 21 T cell receptor beta chains were sequenced from one sample in a study of Graves' ophthalmopathy and Graves' hyperthyroidism. TCR beta CDR3 amplification used RNA transcripts. First-round RT-PCR used HTBI primers; second-round multiplex PCR followed. TCRdb re-derived calls from the multiplex PCR reads in MiXCR, one entry per CDR3 protein. This table has approximately 1.2 million distinct CDR3 sequences, 35% to 40% appearing once. Sequencing was performed on peripheral blood or thyroid tissue (not recorded which). These receptors originate from an adult man with Graves' hyperthyroidism.

This clonotype has only a few counts. The J gene is TRBJ2-5, the V gene TRBV12-3 or TRBV12-4; TRBD2 is a possible D gene (6 bases). Trimming cost V 3 bases and J 6 bases, with 11 bases left between them. This CDR3 spans 13 amino acids. The CDR3 region is CASSLTGDQTQYF. As DNA, the CDR3 is TGTGCCAGCAGTTTGACGGGGGACCAGACCCAGTACTTC.

The chain carries TRBV7-9 and TRBJ1-2; the match to TRBD1 covers 10 bases. The CDR3 loop spans 17 amino acids. CDR1 and CDR2 (germline): SEHNR, FQNEAQ (reference sequence). J gave up 3 bases and V 5 bases, and 12 bases lay outside the gene matches. The CDR3 DNA sequence: TGTGCCAGCAGCACAGACAGGGGGCGAGTCACCGACTATGGCTACACCTTC. It specifies CASSTDRGRVTDYGYTF.

This clonotype was picked up many times. The rearrangement uses TRBV7-6 and TRBJ2-7; no clear D gene. The V end was cut by 1 base, the J end by 6 bases, with 10 bases between. From germline, CDR1 is SGHVS and CDR2 FNYEAQ. CDR3 length equals 13 residues. The CDR3 protein is CASSLETLREQYF. The CDR3 DNA reads as TGTGCCAGCAGCTTAGAGACGCTCCGCGAGCAGTACTTC.

This chain links TRBV25-1 with TRBJ1-1; D gene unclear. The CDR3 covers 13 residues. V was trimmed by 3 bases and J by 9 bases, leaving 14 bases between them. In germline, CDR1 is MGHDK, CDR2 SYGVNS. DNA for the CDR3: TGTGCCAGCAGTGAGGTGGTTGCAACTAAAGCTTTCTTT. This encodes CASSEVVATKAFF.

The genes are TRBV12-3 or TRBV12-4 and TRBJ2-7; 11 bases fit TRBD1. The CDR3 consists of 14 residues. V was pared by 7 bases and J by 5 bases, with 7 bases of the junction left unmatched. CDR3 amino acids: CASTRTGGINEQYF. The CDR3 coding sequence is TGTGCCAGCACCCGGACAGGGGGCATTAACGAGCAGTACTTC.

The V and J genes are TRBV7-2 and TRBJ2-7; tentative D call: TRBD2 (6 bases). Germline CDR1 reads SGHTA; CDR2 reads FQGNSA. The CDR3 loop spans 15 amino acids. V was cut by 4 bases and J by 5 bases, with 18 bases left in between. DNA of the CDR3: TGTGCCAGCAGCTCGGGACTCCTGGGAAGAGACGAGCAGTACTTC. It translates to CASSSGLLGRDEQYF.

The chain combines TRBV25-1 with TRBJ2-7; D possibly corresponds to TRBD1 (5 bases). Trimming shortened V by 5 bases and J by 7 bases, and 21 bases separated the two germline ends. In germline, CDR1 is MGHDK, CDR2 SYGVNS. The CDR3 covers 15 residues. The CDR3 DNA reads TGTGCCAGCAGTTTATTAGGGGTTCAAGTGTCAGAGCAGTACTTC. This translates into CASSLLGVQVSEQYF.

The V call is TRBV24-1, the J call TRBJ1-4; no definite D call. The CDR3 totals 14 residues. V lost 9 bases to trimming and J lost 7 bases, with 17 bases between them. Germline CDR1 KGHDR, CDR2 SFDVKD. This CDR3 is CATADSSDGEKLFF. The CDR3 DNA reads as TGTGCCACCGCGGACTCCTCAGATGGTGAAAAACTGTTTTTT.

The chain combines TRBV11-2 with TRBJ2-7; either TRBD1 or TRBD2 may supply D (5 bases each). Germline CDR1 SGHAT, CDR2 FQNNGV. V lost 5 bases and J lost 3, with 20 bases in between. The CDR3 loop spans 16 amino acids. CDR3 DNA sequence: TGTGCCAGCAGCGTTGTCGGGGCAGCATCGCACTACGAGCAGTACTTC. It translates to CASSVVGAASHYEQYF. Complete variable domain (other parts from reference TRBV11-2 and TRBJ2-7): EAGVAQSPRYKIIEKRQSVAFWCNPISGHATLYWYQQILGQGPKLLIQFQNNGVVDDSQLPKDRFSAERLKGVDSTLKIQPAKLEDSAVYLCASSVVGAASHYEQYFGPGTRLTVT.

The table lists this clonotype with many counts. The gene calls are TRBV7-9 and TRBJ1-2; D uncertain. Germline CDR1 SEHNR, CDR2 FQNEAQ (reference sequence). CDR3 length equals 11 residues. Trimming shortened V by 8 bases and J by 8 bases, and 12 bases separated the two germline ends. This chain's CDR3 is CASGRSQGYTF. Here the CDR3 DNA reads TGTGCCAGCGGCAGGTCCCAAGGCTACACCTTC. Together with reference TRBV7-9 and TRBJ1-2, the CDR3 gives the full variable domain: DTGVSQNPRHKITKRGQNVTFRCDPISEHNRLYWYRQTLGQGPEFLTYFQNEAQLEKSRLLSDRFSAERPKGSFSTLEIQRTEQGDSAMYLCASGRSQGYTFGSGTRLTVV.

For this clonotype: With a much larger clone just one base away, this may be a read error. The chain recombines TRBV2 with TRBJ2-5; D ambiguous. V gave up 6 bases and J gave up 13 bases, with 15 bases separating them. This CDR3 has 11 residues. CDR1 and CDR2 from the germline V gene are SNHLY and FYNNEI. CDR3 in amino acids: CASSDLGSLYF. The CDR3, as DNA: TGTGCCAGCAGCGACCTGGGGTCCCTGTACTTC. Supplemented by reference TRBV2 and TRBJ2-5, the full variable domain reads EPEVTQTPSHQVTQMGQEVILRCVPISNHLYFYWYRQILGQKVEFLVSFYNNEISEKSEIFDDQFSVERPDGSNFTLKIRSTKLEDSAMYFCASSDLGSLYFGPGTRLLVL.

Details on this clonotype: The junction departs from germline at one end; a sequencing error may be responsible. The genes are TRBV11-3 and TRBJ2-6; 12 nucleotides line up with TRBD2. There are 15 residues in the CDR3. CDR1 is SGHNT and CDR2 is YENEEA in the germline V gene. CDR3 DNA sequence: TGTGCCAGCAGCTTACCTAGCGGGGGGGCCCACGTCCTGACTTTC. Translating gives CASSLPSGGAHVLTF.

This clonotype was seen many times. The chain has TRBV15 and TRBJ2-7; no reliable D call. The CDR3 spans 14 residues. V lost 0 bases and J lost 6, with 12 bases in between. The germline CDR1 and CDR2 sequences are LNHNV and YYDKDF (reference sequence). The CDR3 nucleotides read TGTGCCACCAGCAGAGAAATATTGACGACCGAGCAGTACTTC. Its translation: CATSREILTTEQYF.

Ten or more counts support this clonotype. The chain employs TRBV6-6 and TRBJ1-1; the D is unclear. The V end was cut by 2 bases, the J end by 8 bases, with 9 bases between. The CDR3 length is 12 residues. Germline V gene sequence: CDR1 MNHNY, CDR2 SVGAGI (reference sequence). In nucleotides, the CDR3 is TGTGCCAGCAGTTACGGTTTGGTGGAAGCTTTCTTT. The encoded protein is CASSYGLVEAFF.

The DNA for the CDR3 is TGTGCCAGCAGAGCCTCCGAATACGAGCAGTACTTC. It is translated as CASRASEYEQYF. This rearrangement joins TRBV7-2 to TRBJ2-7; D ambiguous. The CDR3 has 12 amino acids. Trimming removed 6 bases at V and 4 bases at J, with 10 bases between. The V gene's germline CDR1 is SGHTA and CDR2 FQGNSA.

Only one count was recorded for this clonotype. The chain joins TRBV28 to TRBJ2-2; TRBD2 matches 10 bases. Germline CDR1 MDHEN, CDR2 SYDVKM. This CDR3 region has 16 residues. The V gene end was trimmed by 3 bases and the J gene end by 7 bases; junction bases not matched to a gene: 8. In DNA, the CDR3 is TGTGCCAGCAGTTTGATGACTAGCGGGTCGGTCGGGGAGCTGTTTTTT. Amino acids: CASSLMTSGSVGELFF.

In the case of this clonotype: A read error may explain this, as a much larger clone is one base away. The chain joins TRBV10-3 to TRBJ1-6, with 12 positions matching TRBD1. CDR3 length: 16 amino acids. Germline CDR1 is ENHRY and CDR2 is SYGVKD. The CDR3 reads CAVSEGTGGWNSPLHF. In nucleotides, the CDR3 is TGTGCCGTCAGTGAGGGGACAGGGGGCTGGAATTCACCCCTCCACTTT.

The rearrangement uses TRBV29-1 and TRBJ1-3; D possibly corresponds to TRBD1 (5 bases). Trimming removed 8 bases from V and 0 bases from J, with 17 bases in between. Looked up from germline, CDR1 is SQVTM and CDR2 is ANQGSEA. CDR3 size: 15 residues. The CDR3 coding sequence is TGCAGCAGTTACGGTCAGGGCGACTCTGGAAACACCATATATTTT. Translating it yields CSSYGQGDSGNTIYF. Complete variable domain (other parts from reference TRBV29-1 and TRBJ1-3): SAVISQKPSRDICQRGTSLTIQCQVDSQVTMMFWYRQQPGQSLTLIATANQGSEATYESGFVIDKFPISRPNLTFSTLTVSNMSPEDSSIYLCSSYGQGDSGNTIYFGEGSWLTVV.

Ten or more counts support this clonotype. The genes are TRBV9 and TRBJ1-6; 9 positions agree with TRBD1. The CDR3 covers 16 residues. Germline CDR1 and CDR2: SGDLS and YYNGEE. V dropped 2 bases and J dropped 12; count of bases not matched to a gene: 12. The CDR3 bases are TGTGCCAGCAGCGTGGACAGGGGTGGACGTAATGAACCCCTCCACTTT. This translates into CASSVDRGGRNEPLHF.

The chain has TRBV19 and TRBJ1-1; possible D gene TRBD1, 6 bases. Germline values: CDR1 LNHDA, CDR2 SQIVND (reference sequence). Trimming pared 5 bases from V and 0 bases from J, leaving 13 bases between. This CDR3 contains 15 residues. Written as DNA, the CDR3 is TGTGCCAGTAGTGGAGCAGGGGCGATGAACACTGAAGCTTTCTTT. The encoded protein is CASSGAGAMNTEAFF.

J is TRBJ2-7 and V is TRBV20-1, with 8 bases aligning to TRBD1. The CDR3 sequence is 13 residues long. Looked up from germline, CDR1 is DFQATT and CDR2 is SNEGSKA (reference sequence). The junction had 5 bases not matched to a gene; V was cut back by 5 bases and J by 2 bases. The CDR3 loop reads CSAPDRDAYEQYF. As DNA, the CDR3 is TGCAGTGCTCCGGACAGGGACGCCTACGAGCAGTACTTC.